This T cell receptor beta chain emerged from a study of shared clonotypes between healthy human individuals. Study-wide context: Donors had three CD4 naive, three CD4 memory, two CD8 naive and one CD8 memory plate apiece.

Naive CD8 cells, CD45RO-negative and positively selected for CCR7, excluded terminally differentiated effector memory CD45RA+ cells. TCRdb keeps only in-frame clones here, not all; method: immunoSEQ multiplex PCR. The sample lists around 2.1 million clones; about 93% were seen once. Trimming removed 1 base at V and 5 bases at J, with 12 bases between. Per the germline V gene, CDR1 is MNHEY and CDR2 is SVGAGI. The CDR3 extends over 16 amino acids. The specimen sequenced was naive CD8+ T cells from PBMCs. This chain connects TRBV6-5 to TRBJ1-6; a possible D gene is TRBD1 (6 bases). This receptor was taken from a man between 18 and 29 years old in good health. Some clones in this sample may be carry-over from other donors' samples. CDR3 nucleotide sequence: TGTGCCAGCAGTTACTTGGACAGACGAGATAATTCACCCCTCCACTTT. Translation gives CASSYLDRRDNSPLHF.